The rows below give T cell receptor beta chains drawn from one sample of a study of blood T cell repertoires in COVID-19. Profiled with immunoSEQ multiplex PCR; TCRdb holds only in-frame clones, not every one. The sample carries 450,000 to 500,000 clones, roughly 88% recorded once. The sample consisted of peripheral blood. Receptors originate from a human donor in a cohort sampled during active COVID-19. Both conserved end residues are part of each CDR3. Each record gives: V gene, D gene, J gene, CDR3 length, clone size, CDR3 protein, CDR3 DNA. A D gene is named only where the DNA matches it firmly. For some rows the clone size is stated as once, few or many, or as a class when expanded; others skip it.

>TRBV28|NA|TRBJ1-5|14|few
CASSLQEGSQPQHF
TGTGCCAGCAGTCTACAGGAGGGGAGTCAGCCCCAGCATTTT
>TRBV18|NA|TRBJ1-1|16|NA
CASSPPLQGLGTEAFF
TGTGCCAGCTCACCACCCCTACAGGGTTTGGGGACTGAAGCTTTCTTT
>TRBV9|TRBD1|TRBJ1-6|18|NA
CASSVAHAGQGNNSPLHF
TGTGCCAGCAGCGTAGCGCATGCGGGACAGGGGAATAATTCACCCCTCCACTTT
>TRBV5-6|NA|TRBJ1-3|16|once
CASSLSGWSSGNTIYF
TGTGCCAGCAGCTTGTCGGGTTGGAGCTCTGGAAACACCATATATTTT
>TRBV2|NA|TRBJ2-5|16|NA
CASSEGALRAGETQYF
TGTGCCAGCAGTGAAGGGGCCCTAAGGGCGGGTGAGACCCAGTACTTC
>TRBV5-1|NA|TRBJ2-2|18|NA
CASSLAGGWQGDTGELFF
TGCGCCAGCAGCTTGGCCGGGGGATGGCAGGGCGACACCGGGGAGCTGTTTTTT
>TRBV3-1/TRBV3-2|TRBD1|TRBJ1-4|14|NA
CASSFGTANEKLFF
TGTGCCAGCAGCTTCGGGACAGCTAATGAAAAACTGTTTTTT
>TRBV18|NA|TRBJ2-1|15|NA
CASSPAGLSYNEQFF
TGTGCCAGCTCACCGGCGGGGCTCTCCTACAATGAGCAGTTCTTC
>TRBV5-6|TRBD2|TRBJ2-7|15|NA
CASSHSSGSMIEQYF
TGTGCCAGCAGCCACTCTAGCGGGAGTATGATCGAGCAGTACTTC
>TRBV19|NA|TRBJ1-2|15|NA
CASTPSAGLNYGYTF
TGTGCCAGTACCCCCTCGGCAGGCCTTAACTATGGCTACACCTTC
>TRBV3-1/TRBV3-2|TRBD2|TRBJ2-5|15|NA
CASSFAGTSIETQYF
TGTGCCAGCAGCTTCGCCGGGACTAGCATCGAGACCCAGTACTTC
>TRBV11-2|TRBD2|TRBJ2-5|15|NA
CASRVAGANQETQYF
TGTGCCAGCAGGGTAGCGGGAGCTAACCAAGAGACCCAGTACTTC
>TRBV18|TRBD1|TRBJ2-1|16|few
CASSPTGTGGYNEQFF
TGTGCCAGCTCACCGACGGGGACAGGGGGATACAATGAGCAGTTCTTC
>TRBV7-3|TRBD2|TRBJ2-7|17|NA
CASSPGGGTSGSYEQYF
TGTGCCAGCAGCCCCGGTGGGGGGACTAGCGGTTCCTACGAGCAGTACTTC
>TRBV30|TRBD2|TRBJ2-1|15|NA
CAWIRGLAGVNEQFF
TGTGCCTGGATTAGGGGACTAGCGGGAGTCAATGAGCAGTTCTTC
>TRBV7-3|TRBD2|TRBJ2-1|16|NA
CASSLGRTSGSDEQFF
TGTGCCAGCAGCTTGGGTAGGACTAGCGGGAGTGATGAGCAGTTCTTC
>TRBV9|TRBD2|TRBJ2-1|16|NA
CASSVAGTSGMNEQFF
TGTGCCAGCAGTGTTGCCGGGACTAGCGGGATGAATGAGCAGTTCTTC